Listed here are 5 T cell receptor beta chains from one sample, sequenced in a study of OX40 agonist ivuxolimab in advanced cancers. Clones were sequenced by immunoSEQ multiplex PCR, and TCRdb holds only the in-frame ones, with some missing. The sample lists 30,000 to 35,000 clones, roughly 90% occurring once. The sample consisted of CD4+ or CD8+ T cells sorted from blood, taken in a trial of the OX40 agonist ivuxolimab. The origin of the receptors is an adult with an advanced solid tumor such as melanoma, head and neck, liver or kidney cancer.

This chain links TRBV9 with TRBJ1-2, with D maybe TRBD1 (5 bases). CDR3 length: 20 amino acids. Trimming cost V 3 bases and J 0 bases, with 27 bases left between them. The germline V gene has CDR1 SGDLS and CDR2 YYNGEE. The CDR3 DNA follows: TGTGCCAGCAGCGCTTGGGACGGACCCACTCCCTTTGAGCCTAACTATGGCTACACCTTC. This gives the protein CASSAWDGPTPFEPNYGYTF.

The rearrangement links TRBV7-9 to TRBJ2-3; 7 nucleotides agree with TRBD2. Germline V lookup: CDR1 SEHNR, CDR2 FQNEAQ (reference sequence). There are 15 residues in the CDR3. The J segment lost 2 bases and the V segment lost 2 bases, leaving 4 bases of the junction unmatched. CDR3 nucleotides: TGTGCCAGCAGCTTAAGCGGGGACCCCACAGATACGCAGTATTTT. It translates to CASSLSGDPTDTQYF.

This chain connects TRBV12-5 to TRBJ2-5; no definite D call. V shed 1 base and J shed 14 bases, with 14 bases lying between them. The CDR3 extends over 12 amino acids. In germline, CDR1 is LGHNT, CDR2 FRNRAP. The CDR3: CASGLDNWHPYF. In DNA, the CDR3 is TGTGCTAGTGGTTTGGATAATTGGCACCCTTACTTC. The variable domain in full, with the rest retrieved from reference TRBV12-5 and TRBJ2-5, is DARVTQTPRHKVTEMGQEVTMRCQPILGHNTVFWYRQTMMQGLELLAYFRNRAPLDDSGMPKDRFSAEMPDATLATLKIQPSEPRDSAVYFCASGLDNWHPYFGPGTRLLVL.

The CDR3 nucleotides read TGTGCCAGCAGCTTTAGACAGTTATTCCGTGACACTGAAGCTTTCTTT. Protein product: CASSFRQLFRDTEAFF. The chain has TRBV5-4 and TRBJ1-1; D possibly corresponds to TRBD1 (5 bases). With 2 bases removed from V and 3 bases from J, the gap between germline ends came to 17 bases. CDR3 size: 16 residues. CDR1 is SGHNT, CDR2 YYREEE, per germline (reference sequence). Full variable domain (remainder filled in from reference TRBV5-4 and TRBJ1-1): ETGVTQSPTHLIKTRGQQVTLRCSSQSGHNTVSWYQQALGQGPQFIFQYYREEENGRGNFPPRFSGLQFPNYSSELNVNALELDDSALYLCASSFRQLFRDTEAFFGQGTRLTVV.

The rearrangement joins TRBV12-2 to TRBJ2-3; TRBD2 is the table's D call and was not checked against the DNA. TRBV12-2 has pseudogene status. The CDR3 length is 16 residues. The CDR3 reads CASRPIMRTSTDTQYF. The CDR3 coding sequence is TGTGCAAGTCGCCCCATCATGCGGACTAGCACAGATACGCAGTATTTT.